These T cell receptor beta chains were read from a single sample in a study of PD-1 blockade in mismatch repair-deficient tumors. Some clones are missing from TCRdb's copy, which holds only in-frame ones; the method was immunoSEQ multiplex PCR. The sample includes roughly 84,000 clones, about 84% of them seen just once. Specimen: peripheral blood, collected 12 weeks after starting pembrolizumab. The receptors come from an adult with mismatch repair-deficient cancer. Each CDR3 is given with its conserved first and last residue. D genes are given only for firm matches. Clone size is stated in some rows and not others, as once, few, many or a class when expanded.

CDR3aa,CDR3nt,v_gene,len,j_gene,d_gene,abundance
CASSAGQGARINNEQFF,TGTGCCAGCAGCGCCGGACAGGGGGCCCGAATAAACAATGAGCAGTTCTTC,TRBV5-4,17,TRBJ2-1,TRBD1,once
CASSYSQGASEQYF,TGTGCCAGCAGTTACAGTCAGGGGGCTAGCGAGCAGTACTTC,TRBV6-5,14,TRBJ2-7,TRBD1,few
CASSQMRWGDNTIYF,TGCGCCAGCAGCCAAATGAGATGGGGGGATAACACCATATATTTT,TRBV4-1,15,TRBJ1-3,NA,once
CASSYSGGSRYEQYF,TGTGCCAGCAGTTACTCGGGGGGGAGCAGGTACGAGCAGTACTTC,TRBV6-5,15,TRBJ2-7,TRBD2,NA
CAWQNAYEQYF,TGTGCCTGGCAAAACGCGTACGAGCAGTACTTC,TRBV21-1,11,TRBJ2-7,NA,NA
CASRTGEATQETQYF,TGCGCCAGCAGGACGGGAGAGGCCACCCAAGAGACCCAGTACTTC,TRBV5-1,15,TRBJ2-5,NA,NA
CASSGISEQYF,TGTGCCAGCAGCGGGATATCCGAGCAGTACTTC,TRBV2,11,TRBJ2-7,NA,NA
CASSTAPRSEQFF,TGTGCCAGCAGCACAGCACCTAGGAGTGAGCAGTTCTTC,TRBV7-3,13,TRBJ2-1,NA,NA
CASSTGTDVYTF,TGTGCCAGCAGCACAGGGACGGACGTCTACACCTTC,TRBV5-6,12,TRBJ1-2,NA,NA
CASSMGQGTNYGYTF,TGTGCCAGTAGTATGGGGCAGGGGACTAACTATGGCTACACCTTC,TRBV19,15,TRBJ1-2,NA,NA
CASSQGQGRAYEQYF,TGCGCCAGCAGCCAGGGACAGGGCAGAGCCTACGAGCAGTACTTC,TRBV4-1,15,TRBJ2-7,TRBD1,NA
CASSTGDLSGNTIYF,TGTGCCAGCTCGACAGGGGACCTCTCTGGAAACACCATATATTTT,TRBV28,15,TRBJ1-3,TRBD1,NA
CASRRDYIDNEQFF,TGTGCCAGCAGAAGGGACTACATAGACAATGAGCAGTTCTTC,TRBV6-1,14,TRBJ2-1,TRBD2,NA
CASSQVLADNNEQFF,TGCGCCAGCAGCCAAGTCTTAGCGGACAACAATGAGCAGTTCTTC,TRBV4-1,15,TRBJ2-1,NA,few
CASSPGRDTEAFF,TGTGCCAGCAGCCCAGGGAGAGACACTGAAGCTTTCTTT,TRBV7-2,13,TRBJ1-1,NA,NA